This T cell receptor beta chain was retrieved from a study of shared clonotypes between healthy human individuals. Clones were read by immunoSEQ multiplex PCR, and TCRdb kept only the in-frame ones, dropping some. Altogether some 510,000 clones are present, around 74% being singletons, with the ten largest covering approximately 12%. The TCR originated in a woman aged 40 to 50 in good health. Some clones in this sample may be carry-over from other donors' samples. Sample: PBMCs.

The CDR3 region has the DNA TGTGCCAGTAAGGGACTAGCGGACGGATCGGACTACGAGCAGTACTTC. It is translated as CASKGLADGSDYEQYF. The gene calls are TRBV19 and TRBJ2-7, with TRBD2 identical over 11 bases. The V segment lost 7 bases and the J segment 3 bases; nucleotides outside the gene matches: 11. Germline CDR1 LNHDA, CDR2 SQIVND (reference sequence). This CDR3 is 16 amino acids long.